This T cell receptor (beta chain) came from a study of response to subunit inactivated influenza vaccine. The V end lost 0 bases, the J end lost 0 bases, and 11 bases lay between the germline ends. The germline V gene has CDR1 LGHNA and CDR2 YSLEER. The CDR3 covers 16 residues. TCRdb independently ran MiXCR on the RT-PCR reads; one entry per CDR3 protein. The sample records hundreds of thousands of distinct CDR3 sequences, 15% to 20% being singletons. This clonotype has a handful of counts. This receptor was taken from a man aged 45-65 years who received an inactivated influenza vaccine. The chain joins TRBV4-3 to TRBJ1-1; no clear D gene. Sequenced material: PBMCs from blood, taken more than 4 days after vaccination. As DNA, the CDR3 is TGCGCCAGCAGCCAAGATGAAGGGCCAATGAACACTGAAGCTTTCTTT. Its protein product is CASSQDEGPMNTEAFF.